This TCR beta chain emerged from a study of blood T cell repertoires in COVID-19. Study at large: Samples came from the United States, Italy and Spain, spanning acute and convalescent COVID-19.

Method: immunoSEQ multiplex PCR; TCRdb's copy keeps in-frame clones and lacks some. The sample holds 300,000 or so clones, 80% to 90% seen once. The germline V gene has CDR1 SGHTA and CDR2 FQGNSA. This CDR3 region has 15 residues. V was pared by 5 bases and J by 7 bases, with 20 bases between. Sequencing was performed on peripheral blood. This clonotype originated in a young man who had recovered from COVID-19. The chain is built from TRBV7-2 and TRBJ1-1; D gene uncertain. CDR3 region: CASSHTGAGMGEAFF. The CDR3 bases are TGTGCCAGCAGCCACACGGGAGCGGGGATGGGTGAAGCTTTCTTT.